These T cell receptor beta chains were read from a single sample in a study of radiation and T cells in renal cell carcinoma. Clones were sequenced by immunoSEQ multiplex PCR, and TCRdb holds only the in-frame ones, with some missing. The sample holds tens of thousands of clones, 80% seen once. Sequenced here: blood, sampled from a patient whose treatment included radiotherapy and nephrectomy. These receptors all come from a woman in her sixties or seventies with renal cell carcinoma. Both conserved end residues are part of each CDR3. A D gene is named only where the DNA matches it firmly. The size of a clone is reported for some rows only, either as once, few or many, or as a class for expanded clones.

V	D	J	size	DNA	CDR3
TRBV6-1	NA	TRBJ1-2	NA	TGTGCCAGCAGTGAAGCGTTGACAGGTCGCAGGGGCTACACCTTC	CASSEALTGRRGYTF
TRBV29-1	NA	TRBJ2-3	NA	TGCAGCGTTGATGCGTCGTTGGGGAATACGCAGTATTTT	CSVDASLGNTQYF
TRBV7-9	TRBD2	TRBJ2-5	NA	TGTGCCAGCGCCAAACTGGTGGCGGGAGGGGGAGAGACCCAGTACTTC	CASAKLVAGGGETQYF
TRBV6-1	NA	TRBJ1-2	NA	TGTGCCAGCAGTATCACAGATAACTATGGCTACACCTTC	CASSITDNYGYTF
TRBV19	NA	TRBJ2-5	NA	TGTGCCAGTAGTGGATACGAGACCCAGTACTTC	CASSGYETQYF
TRBV5-1	NA	TRBJ2-3	NA	TGCGCCAGCAGGGATAACACAGATACGCAGTATTTT	CASRDNTDTQYF
TRBV30	NA	TRBJ1-2	NA	TGTGCCTGGAGTCCGGGATTCAACTATGGCTACACCTTC	CAWSPGFNYGYTF
TRBV4-2	NA	TRBJ2-3	NA	TGTGCCAGCAGCCAAGATTTAAGCCCCCGTAGCGGTAGCACAGATACGCAGTATTTT	CASSQDLSPRSGSTDTQYF
TRBV25-1	NA	TRBJ1-2	many	TGTGCCACACAGGGATGGTACTATGGCTACACCTTC	CATQGWYYGYTF
TRBV6-1	TRBD1	TRBJ1-2	NA	TGTGCCAGCAGCCCAAGGGACAGGGCGCATGGCTACACCTTC	CASSPRDRAHGYTF
TRBV7-9	NA	TRBJ1-1	NA	TGTGCCAGCAGCGATACCGGGACACCGAACACTGAAGCTTTCTTT	CASSDTGTPNTEAFF
TRBV7-9	TRBD1	TRBJ2-7	NA	TGTGCCAGCAGCTTGACAGGGGGCTACTACGAGCAGTACTTC	CASSLTGGYYEQYF
TRBV6-1	NA	TRBJ1-3	NA	TGTGCCAGCAGTGAGAGACAGGCGACCTCTGGAAACACCATATATTTT	CASSERQATSGNTIYF
TRBV4-1	NA	TRBJ1-5	NA	TGCGCCAGCAGCCAAGGATCCCAGCCCCAGCATTTT	CASSQGSQPQHF
TRBV7-2	NA	TRBJ2-5	NA	TGTGCCAGCAGCTTTTACGAAGAGACCCAGTACTTC	CASSFYEETQYF
TRBV6-5	NA	TRBJ1-5	NA	TGTGCCAGCAGTGCCGGGACAACTCAGCCCCAGCATTTT	CASSAGTTQPQHF
TRBV15	NA	TRBJ1-1	few	TGTGCCACCAGCAGAGATTGGGGGAGGGTCACTGAAGCTTTCTTT	CATSRDWGRVTEAFF
TRBV9	NA	TRBJ2-7	NA	TGTGCCAGCAGCGTTGGAATCGGGGAATACTACGAGCAGTACTTC	CASSVGIGEYYEQYF
TRBV14	NA	TRBJ1-2	NA	TGTGCCAGCAGCCTTGGACCCATCTATGGCTACACCTTC	CASSLGPIYGYTF
TRBV1	NA	TRBJ1-5	NA	TGCACCAGCAGCCCGAAGGCCGGGACAGGCCGCAATCAGCCCCAGCATTTT	CTSSPKAGTGRNQPQHF
TRBV6-1	TRBD1	TRBJ2-3	NA	TGTGCCAGCAGTGAAATGGCAGGGGGACCAGATACGCAGTATTTT	CASSEMAGGPDTQYF
TRBV5-5	NA	TRBJ1-1	NA	TGTGCCAGCAGCTTGGGGGTGGCCACTGAAGCTTTCTTT	CASSLGVATEAFF
TRBV29-1	NA	TRBJ1-2	NA	TGCAGCGTCGAGAGACCCCCAATGGGCTACACCTTC	CSVERPPMGYTF
TRBV10-1	TRBD1	TRBJ2-1	once	TGCGCCAGCAGTACTGGACAGGGTAATCGCAATGAGCAGTTCTTC	CASSTGQGNRNEQFF
TRBV4-3	NA	TRBJ1-5	NA	TGCGCCAGCAGCCAAGATGCCGGCGGTAGCAATCAGCCCCAGCATTTT	CASSQDAGGSNQPQHF
TRBV4-3	NA	TRBJ2-7	NA	TGCGCCAGCAGCCAAGATCGAGGAAGTCCCTACGAGCAGTACTTC	CASSQDRGSPYEQYF
TRBV5-6	TRBD2	TRBJ2-2	once	TGTGCCAGCAGCTTGGCTAGCGGGAGTCGAACCGGGGAGCTGTTTTTT	CASSLASGSRTGELFF